The T cell receptor beta chain under discussion was sequenced for a study of blood T cell repertoires in COVID-19. Per the study methods: How many nucleated cells were present was estimated from reference gene primer amplification. Using immunoSEQ multiplex PCR, the repertoire was profiled, and TCRdb retains in-frame clones only, with some absent. The V and J calls and clone size were taken over from that table, and D and trimming were inferred from the DNA. The sample lists 150,000 to 180,000 clones, around 83% seen once, with around an eighth in the top ten. This clone was seen a handful of times. With V trimmed by 7 bases and J by 7 bases, 9 bases remained unmatched. The CDR3 contains 13 residues.

The source material was peripheral blood. The origin of this receptor is a woman in her sixties or seventies with COVID-19, enrolled during active disease. The chain carries TRBV12-3 or TRBV12-4 and TRBJ1-1, with 7 nucleotides matching TRBD1. The CDR3 nucleotides read TGTGCCAGCACCCAACAGGGGAGAGGTGAAGCTTTCTTT. It translates to CASTQQGRGEAFF.